This TCR beta chain was retrieved from a study of T cell changes during pregnancy in multiple sclerosis. Data came from immunoSEQ multiplex PCR; TCRdb stores just in-frame clones and leaves some out. This sample has about 69,000 clones; just over 90% occur once, and the top ten carry roughly 1.4%. Trimming left V 3 bases short and J 7 bases short, with 12 bases between. Germline V gives CDR1 SGHAT, CDR2 FQNNGV. CDR3 length: 13 residues. This TCR was recovered from a female donor with multiple sclerosis, enrolled in a pregnancy study. The material sequenced was peripheral blood, taken in the third trimester of pregnancy. The chain links TRBV11-2 to TRBJ1-2, with unresolved D. CDR3 in amino acids: CASSLGGSSGYTF. DNA for the CDR3: TGTGCCAGCAGCTTGGGAGGGTCGAGTGGCTACACCTTC.